The rows below give T cell receptor beta chains drawn from one sample of a study of identical twins. TCRdb re-analysed the 5' RACE reads in MiXCR, keeping a single row per CDR3 protein. This sample has roughly 1.6 million distinct CDR3 sequences, with roughly a third found just once. Sequencing was carried out using cord blood. The receptors here all came from a newborn girl in good health. The CDR3 runs from the conserved cysteine through the conserved F or W. Each record gives: CDR3 length, D gene, V gene, clone size, CDR3 protein. D genes are given only for firm matches. Size is stated for part of the rows, as once, few or many counts, or as a class when the clone is expanded.

14	TRBD2	TRBV27	-	CASSPGGVFNEQFF
16	TRBD2	TRBV27	-	CASSPIAGISTDTQYF
15	TRBD2	TRBV12-3/TRBV12-4	few	CASSLGLAGVDEQYF
16	-	TRBV5-5	-	CASSLAGTVTTDTQYF
14	TRBD1	TRBV24-1	-	CATSDPDRSNEQFF
13	-	TRBV5-6	-	CASSFRRRRELFF
12	-	TRBV3-1	few	CASSQTTALLFF
14	TRBD2	TRBV20-1	once	CSAWTSETYNEQFF
16	TRBD2	TRBV2	-	CASSATTSGGINEQYF
11	-	TRBV25-1	-	CATSSRAPQHF
20	TRBD1	TRBV3-1	-	CASRQGGNRGRTSDTDTQYF
13	-	TRBV2	few	CASTARGGSNQYF
14	-	TRBV5-1	many	CASSLIGSTDTQYF
11	-	TRBV29-1	few	CSVVILNEQFF
16	TRBD1	TRBV5-5	-	CASSSRGQAYNQPQHF
17	TRBD2	TRBV20-1	few	CSARKGLTAGGPDTQYF
17	TRBD2	TRBV20-1	few	CSASWIAGTHTDNEQFF
15	-	TRBV6-5	few	CASSYGALYNSPLHF
11	-	TRBV29-1	many	CSVSGRYGYTF
11	-	TRBV28	-	CASSGGQTQYF
14	-	TRBV3-1	-	CASSQINQRDEQFF
13	-	TRBV5-1	-	CASSLGFGEGYTF
13	-	TRBV4-1	-	CASSQALKEAQYF
14	-	TRBV20-1	-	CSASRVMGTDTQYF
16	-	TRBV14	few	CASSQLPWALGEKLFF
18	TRBD2	TRBV5-6	-	CASSLDRALAGAYNEQYF
16	TRBD2	TRBV7-9	many	CASSLKGTSGYNEQFF
18	TRBD1	TRBV5-1	few	CASSRMPITGQGMSGYTF
16	TRBD2	TRBV5-6	-	CASSSLAGANTGELFF
14	TRBD2	TRBV10-3	few	CAISELAGPYEQYF
14	TRBD2	TRBV20-1	-	CSAGLGTSYYEQYF
15	-	TRBV5-1	-	CASSLARTVAGELFF
11	-	TRBV10-3	-	CAIRQDEKLFF
15	-	TRBV19	-	CASSITGRPNEKLFF
13	-	TRBV12-3/TRBV12-4	-	CASSSGLPNEQFF
15	-	TRBV19	few	CASSEVGGPVDTQYF
13	TRBD1	TRBV11-2	-	CASSLDATGGYTF
13	-	TRBV11-1	-	CASSLVRLDEQYF
15	-	TRBV4-1	few	CASSQDNRQGETQYF
14	TRBD1	TRBV5-1	-	CASAQGADTGELFF
15	TRBD2	TRBV7-9	-	CASSRLAGSTGTQYF
13	-	TRBV6-5	-	CTSSSWDVHEQYF
13	-	TRBV21-1	-	CASSKEDFYEQYF
14	-	TRBV28	few	CASSLRSSNTEAFF
13	-	TRBV6-1	-	CASPGDNFYGYTF
13	TRBD1	TRBV10-3	-	CAIRLQGAGGYTF
12	-	TRBV20-1	-	CSAEDTNYGYTF
14	-	TRBV5-6	few	CATKQGLAKNIQYF
17	-	TRBV5-6	few	CASSLVSSAPSLDTQYF
14	-	TRBV9	-	CASSVVKGGTEAFF
14	-	TRBV3-1	few	CASSQGAAPYGYTF